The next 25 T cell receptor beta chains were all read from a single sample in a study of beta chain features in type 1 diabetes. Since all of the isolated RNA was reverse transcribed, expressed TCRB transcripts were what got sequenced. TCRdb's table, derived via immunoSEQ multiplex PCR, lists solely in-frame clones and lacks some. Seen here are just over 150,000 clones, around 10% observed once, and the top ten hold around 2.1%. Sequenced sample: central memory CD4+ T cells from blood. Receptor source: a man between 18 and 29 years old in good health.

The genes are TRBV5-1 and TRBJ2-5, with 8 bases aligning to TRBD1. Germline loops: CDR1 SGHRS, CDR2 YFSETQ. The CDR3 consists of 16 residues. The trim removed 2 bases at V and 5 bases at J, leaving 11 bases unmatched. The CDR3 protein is CASSFGQGGPRETQYF. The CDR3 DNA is TGCGCCAGCAGCTTCGGACAGGGAGGCCCTCGGGAGACCCAGTACTTC.

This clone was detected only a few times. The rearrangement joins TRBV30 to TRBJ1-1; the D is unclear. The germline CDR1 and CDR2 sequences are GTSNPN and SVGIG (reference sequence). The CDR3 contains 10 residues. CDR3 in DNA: TGTGGCCTTGGGTGGCCTGAAGCTTTCTTT. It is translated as CGLGWPEAFF.

For the CDR3, the DNA is TGTGCCAGCTCACCGGGACGTAAAGAGACCCAGTACTTC. This encodes CASSPGRKETQYF. The rearrangement links TRBV18 to TRBJ2-5; either TRBD1 or TRBD2 may fit D (5 bases each). V shed 3 bases and J shed 3 bases, with 8 bases lying between them. The CDR3 is made up of 13 amino acids. Germline V CDR1 and CDR2: KGHSH, LQKENI.

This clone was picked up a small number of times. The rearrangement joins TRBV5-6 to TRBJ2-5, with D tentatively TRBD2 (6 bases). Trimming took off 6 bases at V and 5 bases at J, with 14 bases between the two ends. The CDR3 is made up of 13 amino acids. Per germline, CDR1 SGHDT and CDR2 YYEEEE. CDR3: CASMRGRGETQYF. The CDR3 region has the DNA TGTGCCAGCATGCGGGGCCGGGGGGAGACCCAGTACTTC.

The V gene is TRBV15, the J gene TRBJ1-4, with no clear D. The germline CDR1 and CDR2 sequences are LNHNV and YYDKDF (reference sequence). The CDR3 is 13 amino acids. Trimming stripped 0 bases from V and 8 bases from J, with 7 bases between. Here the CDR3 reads CATSRDPAEKLFF. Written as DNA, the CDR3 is TGTGCCACCAGCAGAGATCCGGCGGAAAAACTGTTTTTT.

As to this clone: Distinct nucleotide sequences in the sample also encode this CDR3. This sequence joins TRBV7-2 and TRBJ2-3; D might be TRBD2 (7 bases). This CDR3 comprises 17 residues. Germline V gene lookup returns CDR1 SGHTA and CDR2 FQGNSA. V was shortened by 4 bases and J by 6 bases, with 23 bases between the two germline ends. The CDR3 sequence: CASSSPLGGGRADTQYF. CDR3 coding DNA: TGTGCCAGCAGCTCCCCTTTGGGGGGCGGGAGAGCGGATACGCAGTATTTT.

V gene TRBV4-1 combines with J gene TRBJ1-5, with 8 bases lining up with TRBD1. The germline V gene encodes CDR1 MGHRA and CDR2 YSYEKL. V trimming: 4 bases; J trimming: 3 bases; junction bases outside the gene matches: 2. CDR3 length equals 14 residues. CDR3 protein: CASSRQGTNQPQHF. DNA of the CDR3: TGCGCCAGCAGCCGACAGGGGACCAATCAGCCCCAGCATTTT.

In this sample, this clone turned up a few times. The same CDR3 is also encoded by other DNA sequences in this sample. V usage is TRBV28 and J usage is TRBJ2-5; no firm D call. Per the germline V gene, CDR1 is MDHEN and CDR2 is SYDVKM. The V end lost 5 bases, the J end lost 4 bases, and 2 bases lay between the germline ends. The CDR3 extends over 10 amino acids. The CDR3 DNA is TGTGCCAGCAGTCGAGAGACCCAGTACTTC. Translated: CASSRETQYF.

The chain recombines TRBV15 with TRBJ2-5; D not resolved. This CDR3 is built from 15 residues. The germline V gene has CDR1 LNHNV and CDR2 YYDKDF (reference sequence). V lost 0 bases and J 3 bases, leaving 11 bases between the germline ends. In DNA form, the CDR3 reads TGTGCCACCAGCAGAGATTATAACGACGAAGAGACCCAGTACTTC. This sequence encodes CATSRDYNDEETQYF.

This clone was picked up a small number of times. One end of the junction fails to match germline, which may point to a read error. The CDR3 bases are TGCAGCGTTCCCCCTGGGACTAGCACACTCCCGAGGGACTTC. It encodes CSVPPGTSTLPRDF. This sequence joins TRBV29-1 and TRBJ2-5; 9 bases agree with TRBD2. The length of the CDR3 is 14 residues. Germline loops: CDR1 SQVTM, CDR2 ANQGSEA.

The CDR3 loop is CASSRGRGGQETQYF. The CDR3 DNA reads TGTGCCAGCAGCCGCGGGAGGGGAGGGCAAGAGACCCAGTACTTC. The chain is built from TRBV9 and TRBJ2-5, with 9 bases that match TRBD2. This CDR3 region has 15 residues. V shed 4 bases and J 2 bases; nucleotides not matched to a gene: 6. Germline CDR1 SGDLS, CDR2 YYNGEE.

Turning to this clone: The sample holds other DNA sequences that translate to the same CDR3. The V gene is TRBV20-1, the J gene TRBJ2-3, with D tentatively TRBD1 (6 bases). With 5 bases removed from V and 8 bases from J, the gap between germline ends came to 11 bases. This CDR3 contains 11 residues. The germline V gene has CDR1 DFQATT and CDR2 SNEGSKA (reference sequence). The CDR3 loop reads CSAGTSSTQYF. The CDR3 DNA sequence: TGCAGTGCTGGGACAAGTAGTACGCAGTATTTT.

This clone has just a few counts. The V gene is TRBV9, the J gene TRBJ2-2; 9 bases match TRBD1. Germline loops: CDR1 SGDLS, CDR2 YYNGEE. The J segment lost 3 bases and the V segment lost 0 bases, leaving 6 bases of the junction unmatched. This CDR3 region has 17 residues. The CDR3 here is CASSVGTGQGDTGELFF. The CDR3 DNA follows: TGTGCCAGCAGCGTAGGGACGGGACAGGGAGACACCGGGGAGCTGTTTTTT. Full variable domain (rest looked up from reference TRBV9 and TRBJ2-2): DSGVTQTPKHLITATGQRVTLRCSPRSGDLSVYWYQQSLDQGLQFLIQYYNGEERAKGNILERFSAQQFPDLHSELNLSSLELGDSALYFCASSVGTGQGDTGELFFGEGSRLTVL.

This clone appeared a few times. The CDR3 region has the DNA TGTGCCAGCAGCTTTCAGGGGTCCGAAAACACCATATATTTT. Protein sequence: CASSFQGSENTIYF. The rearrangement joins TRBV7-9 to TRBJ1-3, with D tentatively TRBD1 (6 bases). Germline V gives CDR1 SEHNR, CDR2 FQNEAQ (reference sequence). The CDR3 loop spans 14 amino acids. V lost 3 bases to trimming and J lost 6 bases, with 12 bases between them.

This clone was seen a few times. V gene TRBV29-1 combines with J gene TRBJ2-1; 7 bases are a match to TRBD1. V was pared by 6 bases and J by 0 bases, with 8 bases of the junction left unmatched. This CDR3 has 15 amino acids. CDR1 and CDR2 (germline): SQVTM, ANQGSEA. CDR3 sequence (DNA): TGCAGCGTCGTCCCCGACAGGGCCTCCTACAATGAGCAGTTCTTC. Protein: CSVVPDRASYNEQFF.

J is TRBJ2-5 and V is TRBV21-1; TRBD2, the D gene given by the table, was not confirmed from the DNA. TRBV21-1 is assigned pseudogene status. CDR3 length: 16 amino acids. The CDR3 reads CASSTGTYVTQETQYF. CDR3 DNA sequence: TGTGCCAGCAGCACGGGGACTTACGTTACCCAAGAGACCCAGTACTTC.

CDR3 sequence: CASSLGVGTRTYEQYF. CDR3 in DNA: TGTGCCAGCAGCTTAGGGGTAGGGACAAGGACCTACGAGCAGTACTTC. This rearrangement joins TRBV11-1 to TRBJ2-7, with a possible D match to TRBD1 (6 bases). The V and J ends lost 1 base and 2 bases respectively, with 15 bases between them. Germline CDR1 SGHAT, CDR2 FQDESV (reference sequence). The CDR3 sequence is 16 residues long. The full variable domain, its missing parts supplied by reference TRBV11-1 and TRBJ2-7, is EAEVAQSPRYKITEKSQAVAFWCDPISGHATLYWYRQILGQGPELLVQFQDESVVDDSQLPKDRFSAERLKGVDSTLKIQPAELGDSAMYLCASSLGVGTRTYEQYFGPGTRLTVT.

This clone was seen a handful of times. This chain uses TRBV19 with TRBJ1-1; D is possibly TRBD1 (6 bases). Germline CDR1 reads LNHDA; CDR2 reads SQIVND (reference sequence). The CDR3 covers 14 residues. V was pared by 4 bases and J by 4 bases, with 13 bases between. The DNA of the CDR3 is TGTGCCAGTAGTAAACAGGGTGGAGGCACTGAAGCTTTCTTT. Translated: CASSKQGGGTEAFF.

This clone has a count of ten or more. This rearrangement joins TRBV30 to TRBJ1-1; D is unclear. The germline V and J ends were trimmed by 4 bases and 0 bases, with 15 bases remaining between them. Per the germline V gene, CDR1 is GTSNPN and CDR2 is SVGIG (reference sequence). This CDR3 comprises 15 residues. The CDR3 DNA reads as TGTGCCTGGAATTCTTACACTTTTCTGAACACTGAAGCTTTCTTT. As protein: CAWNSYTFLNTEAFF.

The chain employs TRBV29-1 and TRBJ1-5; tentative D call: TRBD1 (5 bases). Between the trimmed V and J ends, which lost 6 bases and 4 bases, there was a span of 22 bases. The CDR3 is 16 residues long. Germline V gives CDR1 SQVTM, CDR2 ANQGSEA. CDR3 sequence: CSVVVGGGGPNQPQHF. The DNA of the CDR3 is TGCAGCGTCGTCGTTGGGGGGGGTGGCCCTAATCAGCCCCAGCATTTT.

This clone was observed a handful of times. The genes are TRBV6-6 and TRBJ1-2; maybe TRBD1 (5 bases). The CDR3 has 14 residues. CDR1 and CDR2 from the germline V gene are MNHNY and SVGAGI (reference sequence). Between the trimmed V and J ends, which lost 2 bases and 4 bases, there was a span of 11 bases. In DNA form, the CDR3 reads TGTGCCAGCAGTTACAATAGGGGTTCCTATGGCTACACCTTC. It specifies CASSYNRGSYGYTF.

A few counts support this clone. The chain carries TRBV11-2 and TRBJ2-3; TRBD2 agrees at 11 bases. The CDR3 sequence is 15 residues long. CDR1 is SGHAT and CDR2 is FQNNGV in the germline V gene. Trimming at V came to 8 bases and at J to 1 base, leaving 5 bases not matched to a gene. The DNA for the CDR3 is TGTGCCAGCGTAGCGGGAGGGCCGCGCACAGATACGCAGTATTTT. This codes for CASVAGGPRTDTQYF. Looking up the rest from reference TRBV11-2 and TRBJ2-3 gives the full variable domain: EAGVAQSPRYKIIEKRQSVAFWCNPISGHATLYWYQQILGQGPKLLIQFQNNGVVDDSQLPKDRFSAERLKGVDSTLKIQPAKLEDSAVYLCASVAGGPRTDTQYFGPGTRLTVL.

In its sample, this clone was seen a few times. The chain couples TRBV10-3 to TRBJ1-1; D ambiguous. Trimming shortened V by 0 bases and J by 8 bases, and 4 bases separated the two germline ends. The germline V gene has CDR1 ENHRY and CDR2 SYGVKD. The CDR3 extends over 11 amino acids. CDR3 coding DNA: TGTGCCATCAGTGAGTCAGGGGAAGCTTTCTTT. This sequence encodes CAISESGEAFF.

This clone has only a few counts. Here the CDR3 reads CASEDGSSTDTQYF. The CDR3 nucleotides read TGTGCCAGCGAGGACGGATCTAGCACAGATACGCAGTATTTT. The chain recombines TRBV13 with TRBJ2-3; D is undetermined. In germline, CDR1 is PRHDT, CDR2 FYEKMQ (reference sequence). Trimming took off 8 bases at V and 0 bases at J, with 12 bases between the two ends. The CDR3 is 14 amino acids.

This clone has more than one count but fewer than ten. CDR3 amino acids: CASSVHISGYTF. For the CDR3, the DNA is TGTGCCAGCAGTGTCCATATATCGGGCTACACCTTC. The chain joins TRBV2 to TRBJ1-2; D is undetermined. V shed 4 bases and J shed 8 bases, with 11 bases lying between them. The CDR3 is 12 amino acids. Germline CDR1 SNHLY, CDR2 FYNNEI.